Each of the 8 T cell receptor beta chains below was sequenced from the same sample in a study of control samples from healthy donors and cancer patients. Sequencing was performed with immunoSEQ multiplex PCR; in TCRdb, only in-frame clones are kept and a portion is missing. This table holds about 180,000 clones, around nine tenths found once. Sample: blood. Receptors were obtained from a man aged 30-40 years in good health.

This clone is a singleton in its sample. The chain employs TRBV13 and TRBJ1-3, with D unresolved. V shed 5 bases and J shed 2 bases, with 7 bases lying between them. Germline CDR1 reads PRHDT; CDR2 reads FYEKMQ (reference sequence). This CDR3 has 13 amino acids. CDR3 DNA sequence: TGTGCCAGCAGCAGAGTTGCTGGAAACACCATATATTTT. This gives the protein CASSRVAGNTIYF.

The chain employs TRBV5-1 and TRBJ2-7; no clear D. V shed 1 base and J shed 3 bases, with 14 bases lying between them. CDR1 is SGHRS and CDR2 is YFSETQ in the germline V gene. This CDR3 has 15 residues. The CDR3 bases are TGCGCCAGCAGCTTGTGGGAAAGTTCTGGCTACGAGCAGTACTTC. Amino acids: CASSLWESSGYEQYF. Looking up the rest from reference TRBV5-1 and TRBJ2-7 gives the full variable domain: KAGVTQTPRYLIKTRGQQVTLSCSPISGHRSVSWYQQTPGQGLQFLFEYFSETQRNKGNFPGRFSGRQFSNSRSEMNVSTLELGDSALYLCASSLWESSGYEQYFGPGTRLTVT.

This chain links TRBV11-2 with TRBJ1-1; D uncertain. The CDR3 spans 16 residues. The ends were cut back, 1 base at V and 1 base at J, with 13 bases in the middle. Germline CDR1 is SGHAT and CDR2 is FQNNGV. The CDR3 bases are TGTGCCAGCAGCTTAGTAGGCCTTAGGAAGAACACTGAAGCTTTCTTT. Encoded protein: CASSLVGLRKNTEAFF.

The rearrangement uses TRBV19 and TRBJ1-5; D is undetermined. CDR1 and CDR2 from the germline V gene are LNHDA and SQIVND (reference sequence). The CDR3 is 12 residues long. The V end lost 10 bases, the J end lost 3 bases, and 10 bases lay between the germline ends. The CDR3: CATGPINQPQHF. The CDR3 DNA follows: TGTGCCACGGGTCCTATCAATCAGCCCCAGCATTTT. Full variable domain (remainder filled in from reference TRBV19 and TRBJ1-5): DGGITQSPKYLFRKEGQNVTLSCEQNLNHDAMYWYRQDPGQGLRLIYYSQIVNDFQKGDIAEGYSVSREKKESFPLTVTSAQKNPTAFYLCATGPINQPQHFGDGTRLSIL.

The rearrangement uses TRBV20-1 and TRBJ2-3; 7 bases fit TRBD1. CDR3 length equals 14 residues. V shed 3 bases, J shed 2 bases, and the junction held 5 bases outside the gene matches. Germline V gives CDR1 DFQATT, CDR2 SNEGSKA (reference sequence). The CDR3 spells CSASDGTATDTQYF. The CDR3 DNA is TGCAGTGCTAGTGACGGGACAGCCACAGATACGCAGTATTTT.

The CDR3 region is CAIRLADLNTGELFF. The DNA for the CDR3 is TGTGCCATCAGACTAGCGGACTTGAACACCGGGGAGCTGTTTTTT. The chain combines TRBV10-3 with TRBJ2-2; 8 positions match TRBD2. V lost 6 bases to trimming and J lost 1 base; unmatched junction nucleotides: 4. Per the germline V gene, CDR1 is ENHRY and CDR2 is SYGVKD. This CDR3 spans 15 amino acids.

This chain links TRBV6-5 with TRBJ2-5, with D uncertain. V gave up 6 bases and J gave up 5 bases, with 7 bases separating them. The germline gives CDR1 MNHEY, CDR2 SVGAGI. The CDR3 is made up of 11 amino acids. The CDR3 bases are TGTGCCAGCAGGGCCTTGGAGACCCAGTACTTC. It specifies CASRALETQYF.

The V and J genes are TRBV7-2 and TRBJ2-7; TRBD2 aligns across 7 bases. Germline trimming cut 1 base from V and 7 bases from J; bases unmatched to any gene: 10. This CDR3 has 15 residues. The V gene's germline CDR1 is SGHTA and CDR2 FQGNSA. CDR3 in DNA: TGTGCCAGCAGCTTAGAGCCCACCGGGGGGATTGAGCAGTACTTC. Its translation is CASSLEPTGGIEQYF.